This T cell receptor beta chain was identified during a study of Graves' ophthalmopathy and Graves' hyperthyroidism. Study-wide findings and caveats: Most thyroid-expanded clonotypes exceeding 0.001 frequency were also found in blood. The model predicted progression of ophthalmopathy with a sensitivity of roughly 66%, and its specificity was about 76%.

The CDR3 extends over 16 amino acids. Trimming pared 1 base from V and 1 base from J, leaving 13 bases between. Germline values: CDR1 MGHRA, CDR2 YSYEKL. Certain patients, namely those with other autoimmune diseases, uncontrolled infections, pregnancy or lactation, were excluded. The diagnosis combined clinical symptoms, thyroxine, TRAb, thyroid ultrasound and orbital computed tomography scans. Amplification of TCR beta CDR3 regions used RNA transcripts. First-round RT-PCR employed HTBI primers, with a second-round multiplex PCR after it. TCRdb redid the calling of the multiplex PCR reads with MiXCR, one entry per CDR3 protein. The repertoire holds 340,000 or so distinct CDR3 sequences, with roughly a sixth as singletons. This clonotype was detected a few times. Its cognate antigen is unknown.

This chain uses TRBV4-1 with TRBJ2-5; D is uncertain. This sequence originates from an adult man with Graves' ophthalmopathy. The sequenced sample consisted of peripheral blood. The CDR3 nucleotides read TGCGCCAGCAGCCAAGCGCTAACCAGACTCCAAGAGACCCAGTACTTC. Protein: CASSQALTRLQETQYF.